A selection of T cell receptor beta chains follows, all from one sample in a study of blood T cell repertoires in COVID-19. Some clones are missing from TCRdb's copy, which holds only in-frame ones; the method was immunoSEQ multiplex PCR. Here the sample spans 230,000 or so clones, more than 80% being singletons. Sequenced: peripheral blood. The receptors were gathered from a woman aged 80 or over with COVID-19, enrolled during active disease. CDR3s include the opening cysteine and the closing phenylalanine or tryptophan. The D gene is left open where the match is weak. Clone sizes are given selectively: once, few, many, or a class where the clone is expanded.

TGTGCCAGCAGCCTGACAGGGTTTGGTGGCTACACCTTC CASSLTGFGGYTF TRBV5-8 TRBD1 TRBJ1-2 .
TGCGCCAGCACTCATGGCGGGGCGACAGGGAATGAGCAGTTCTTC CASTHGGATGNEQFF TRBV5-1 . TRBJ2-1 .
TGTGCCAGCCAACGGGCGGTACAGACAGGGGAGGGCTACACCTTC CASQRAVQTGEGYTF TRBV6-5 TRBD1 TRBJ1-2 .
TGTGCCAGCAGCTTGCACTTGACGGGGGGGACCGGGGAGCTGTTTTTT CASSLHLTGGTGELFF TRBV7-2 TRBD2 TRBJ2-2 .
TGTGCCAGCAGCCCCAGTGGCTATGGCTACACCTTC CASSPSGYGYTF TRBV11-2 . TRBJ1-2 few
TGTGCCAGCAGCTTGGGGGGAAACACCGGGGAGCTGTTTTTT CASSLGGNTGELFF TRBV7-2 . TRBJ2-2 .
TGCGCCAGCAGTGAAAGCCGTGCAACTAATGAAAAACTGTTTTTT CASSESRATNEKLFF TRBV10-1 . TRBJ1-4 .
TGCAGCGTTGTTCGGGGGGGGACAGATACGCAGTATTTT CSVVRGGTDTQYF TRBV29-1 TRBD2 TRBJ2-3 once
TGCGCCAGCAGCTTGGCCGGGGGGTCCACCTACAATGAGCAGTTCTTC CASSLAGGSTYNEQFF TRBV5-1 TRBD2 TRBJ2-1 .
TGTGCCTGGACCCCACGAGTTAGGGGACCCCTCCACTTT CAWTPRVRGPLHF TRBV30 . TRBJ1-6 .
TGTGCCAGCAGTTTGACAGGACAGGGTAGTCAGCCCCAGCATTTT CASSLTGQGSQPQHF TRBV27 TRBD1 TRBJ1-5 .
TGTGCCAGCAGCTCCGGGTCAGATACGCAGTATTTT CASSSGSDTQYF TRBV7-9 . TRBJ2-3 .
TGTGCCAGCAGGGACAGGGAACTCACTGAAGCTTTCTTT CASRDRELTEAFF TRBV25-1 TRBD1 TRBJ1-1 .
TGTGCCAGCAGTTACTCTTCAGGGCCCCAGCATTTT CASSYSSGPQHF TRBV6-6 . TRBJ1-5 .
TGTGCCAGCTTTTCAGGGCAGGCTAGCTACGAGCAGTACTTC CASFSGQASYEQYF TRBV6-5 . TRBJ2-7 .
TGCGCCAGCAGCTTGACAGGGGGCCGCGAAAAACTGTTTTTT CASSLTGGREKLFF TRBV5-1 TRBD1 TRBJ1-4 once
TGTGCCAGCAGCGGAAGACTAGCGGGAGGTGGAGAGACCCAGTACTTC CASSGRLAGGGETQYF TRBV7-2 TRBD2 TRBJ2-5 .
TGTGCCAGCAGCTTATCCGCTGTTAGCGGGGGGAAGGAGACCCAGTACTTC CASSLSAVSGGKETQYF TRBV7-3 TRBD2 TRBJ2-5 few
TGTGCCAGCAGCGTAGGCGTCCGTACTGGAAACACCATATATTTT CASSVGVRTGNTIYF TRBV9 . TRBJ1-3 once
TGTGCCAGCAGCCGACAGGGGGAGAACTATGGCTACACCTTC CASSRQGENYGYTF TRBV2 TRBD1 TRBJ1-2 .
TGTGCCAGCAGTTCCGAGGGCGAGCAGTACTTC CASSSEGEQYF TRBV12-3/TRBV12-4 . TRBJ2-7 once
TGTGCCAGCAGTTTATGGGCAATAGCGCACACAGGGCACAATGAGCAGTTCTTC CASSLWAIAHTGHNEQFF TRBV28 . TRBJ2-1 .
TGTGCCAGCAGCAGGACTAGTACTTACGAGCAGTACTTC CASSRTSTYEQYF TRBV5-6 TRBD2 TRBJ2-7 once
TGTGCCAGTAGCACCGTGGACAGGATCTATGGCTACACCTTC CASSTVDRIYGYTF TRBV19 TRBD1 TRBJ1-2 few
TGTGCCAGCAGCGTACTGGGCCCCAGCTTGGGCACAGATACGCAGTATTTT CASSVLGPSLGTDTQYF TRBV9 . TRBJ2-3 once
TGTGCCAGCAGAGGAGCGGGGGGCCGAGCGCAGTACTTC CASRGAGGRAQYF TRBV12-3/TRBV12-4 TRBD2 TRBJ2-7 .
TGTGCCAGTAGTAATTTCGGTAACACTGAAGCTTTCTTT CASSNFGNTEAFF TRBV19 . TRBJ1-1 .
TGTGCCAGCTCACCACCGTCTTTAGAGACCCAGTACTTC CASSPPSLETQYF TRBV18 . TRBJ2-5 .
TGTGCCAGCACCCCCAAGGGTACAGGATACGAGCAGTACTTC CASTPKGTGYEQYF TRBV2 . TRBJ2-7 .
TGTGCCAGCAGCCAAGGAGCGGTTCAAGAGACCCAGTACTTC CASSQGAVQETQYF TRBV3-1/TRBV3-2 . TRBJ2-5 .
TGTGCCAGCGCCTTAGGAGGTGCCGCCTACGAGCAGTACTTC CASALGGAAYEQYF TRBV2 . TRBJ2-7 .
TGCGCCAGCAGCTTGGGGACTAAGGGGGAAGCTTTCTTT CASSLGTKGEAFF TRBV5-1 . TRBJ1-1 .
TGTGCCAGCAGCAAAGGACAGGGACCGACCACAGATACGCAGTATTTT CASSKGQGPTTDTQYF TRBV3-1/TRBV3-2 TRBD1 TRBJ2-3 .
TGTGCCAGCAGTACAGGGGCTGAAGCTTTCTTT CASSTGAEAFF TRBV3-1/TRBV3-2 TRBD1 TRBJ1-1 many
TGTGCCAGCAGTTATTCCGGGACTAGCAGCAATGAGCAGTTCTTC CASSYSGTSSNEQFF TRBV6-6 TRBD2 TRBJ2-1 few
TGTGCCAGCTCACCACCAAACAGAGCTAACTATGGCTACACCTTC CASSPPNRANYGYTF TRBV18 . TRBJ1-2 .
TGTGCCAGCAGCCCTTCTAGCGGGAGAAAGACCCAGTACTTC CASSPSSGRKTQYF TRBV5-8 TRBD2 TRBJ2-5 .
TGTGCCAGCAGACATGACAGGGGTTGGGCGGAGACCCAGTACTTC CASRHDRGWAETQYF TRBV5-5 TRBD1 TRBJ2-5 .
TGTGCCAGCAGTTCCCTGGGACAGGGGGCCTACGAGCAGTACTTC CASSSLGQGAYEQYF TRBV28 TRBD1 TRBJ2-7 .
TGTGCCACCAGTGATCCCGGGACAGATAGCACAGATACGCAGTATTTT CATSDPGTDSTDTQYF TRBV24-1 TRBD1 TRBJ2-3 .
TGTGCCAGCAGCCGGACAGGGAAGAGCGAAGCTTTCTTT CASSRTGKSEAFF TRBV6-5 TRBD1 TRBJ1-1 .
TGTGCCACCAGTGACACGGGACAGTCCAAAGGCTACACCTTC CATSDTGQSKGYTF TRBV24-1 TRBD1 TRBJ1-2 .
TGTGCCAGTAGTATCCCTCGTTCTGGTAAGAGAAACACTGAAGCTTTCTTT CASSIPRSGKRNTEAFF TRBV19 . TRBJ1-1 few
TGTGCCAGCAGCTTAAATCTAGCGGGAGGAAATGAGCAGTTCTTC CASSLNLAGGNEQFF TRBV7-3 TRBD2 TRBJ2-1 .
TGTGCCAGCTCAGGGGCAGGGGCAACTAATGAAAAACTGTTTTTT CASSGAGATNEKLFF TRBV18 . TRBJ1-4 .
TGTGCCAGCAGCTCAATGACAGGGGAAAGAGCACCCCTCCACTTT CASSSMTGERAPLHF TRBV7-6 TRBD1 TRBJ1-6 .
TGTGCCAGCAGTTACATCGACAGGATCAATCAGCCCCAGCATTTT CASSYIDRINQPQHF TRBV6-2/TRBV6-3 . TRBJ1-5 few
TGTGCCTGGAGTGTACACAGGCGCACCGGGGAGCTGTTTTTT CAWSVHRRTGELFF TRBV30 . TRBJ2-2 .
TGTGCCAGCACCCAAAATACAGAGAACACTGAAGCTTTCTTT CASTQNTENTEAFF TRBV6-5 . TRBJ1-1 .
TGTGCCAGCAGTAGCCTTGGGAACACTGAAGCTTTCTTT CASSSLGNTEAFF TRBV28 . TRBJ1-1 .
TGTGCCAGCTCACCAGGTAGCCGGGGTACGCAGTATTTT CASSPGSRGTQYF TRBV18 . TRBJ2-3 .
TGTGCCACCAGTGATTTTTTACAGGGCTCCTACAATGAGCAGTTCTTC CATSDFLQGSYNEQFF TRBV24-1 . TRBJ2-1 .
TGTGCCAGCAGCTCAGCGTCCTACGTGGTCGCAGATACGCAGTATTTT CASSSASYVVADTQYF TRBV7-2 . TRBJ2-3 few
TGTGCCACCAGGGCTCGGGGGGCTAACAATGAGCAGTTCTTC CATRARGANNEQFF TRBV15 . TRBJ2-1 .
TGTGCCAGCAGCTGGAAACTCCTAGCGGGGGGCCAAGAGACCCAGTACTTC CASSWKLLAGGQETQYF TRBV5-4 TRBD2 TRBJ2-5 .